What follows is one T cell receptor beta chain and its context. Its cognate antigen is unknown. Libraries were prepared by immunoSEQ multiplex PCR; TCRdb keeps only in-frame clonotypes and omits some of them. Of more than 95,000 clones listed, around nine tenths are singletons. The entry originates in a study of T cell responses to AZD1222 COVID-19 vaccine. Study observations and caveats: Unmutated variant regions reportedly attract nearly half of all spike-specific TCRs.

The CDR3 totals 15 residues. CDR1 SGHTA and CDR2 FQGTGA come from the germline V gene. V lost 5 bases and J lost 4, with 16 bases in between. The V and J genes are TRBV7-3 and TRBJ2-3; D gene ambiguous. The source material was peripheral blood, sampled 28 days after the second AZD1222 dose. The source is an adult who received the AZD1222 COVID-19 vaccine. The CDR3 region has the DNA TGTGCCAGCAGCCCCGACCCCAACGGAGCAGATACGCAGTATTTT. This encodes CASSPDPNGADTQYF.